Presented here are 30 T cell receptor beta chains from one specimen sequenced in a study of cytomegalovirus exposure and HLA in healthy donors. Vbeta (60) and Jbeta (13) primers were used in the PCR. Using immunoSEQ multiplex PCR, the repertoire was profiled, and TCRdb retains in-frame clones only, with some absent. This sample lists more than 95,000 clones; its ten largest clones have about 3%. Sequenced: PBMCs. Every receptor here comes from a man aged 40-49 years in good health and CMV-seronegative.

J is TRBJ2-7 and V is TRBV19; the match to TRBD2 covers 8 bases. Germline assignment: CDR1 LNHDA and CDR2 SQIVND (reference sequence). V was clipped by 6 bases and J by 1 base; unmatched bases: 5. There are 14 residues in the CDR3. The CDR3 region is CASRTSGSSYEQYF. DNA for the CDR3: TGTGCCAGTAGAACTAGCGGATCGTCCTACGAGCAGTACTTC.

The gene calls are TRBV6-5 and TRBJ2-3, with D perhaps TRBD1 (7 bases). CDR3 size: 12 residues. Germline V CDR1 and CDR2: MNHEY, SVGAGI. V was clipped by 10 bases and J by 4 bases, with 12 bases between them. The CDR3 bases are TGTGCCACCAGGGGGGCCTCAGATACGCAGTATTTT. Protein product: CATRGASDTQYF.

The chain links TRBV4-1 to TRBJ2-3, with 10 bases matching TRBD2. The V gene end was trimmed by 1 base and the J gene end by 1 base; junction bases not matched to a gene: 2. The CDR3 loop spans 16 amino acids. In germline, CDR1 is MGHRA, CDR2 YSYEKL. For the CDR3, the DNA is TGCGCCAGCAGCCAAGTCGGACTAGCGGGCACAGATACGCAGTATTTT. Amino acid sequence: CASSQVGLAGTDTQYF.

This chain connects TRBV7-9 to TRBJ2-7; 10 bases fit TRBD1. Germline assignment: CDR1 SEHNR and CDR2 FQNEAQ (reference sequence). This CDR3 region has 17 residues. With 6 bases clipped from V and 3 bases from J, the junction kept 14 bases outside the gene matches. In DNA, the CDR3 is TGTGCCAGCAGGTTCGGGTTCGGGACAGGGGAAGGCTACGAGCAGTACTTC. Translating gives CASRFGFGTGEGYEQYF.

The rearrangement links TRBV4-3 to TRBJ1-1; the match to TRBD1 covers 7 bases. Germline V gene sequence: CDR1 LGHNA, CDR2 YSLEER. The ends lost 6 bases at V and 1 base at J; junction bases unmatched: 2. The CDR3 contains 13 residues. CDR3 bases: TGCGCCAGCAGTCCAGGGGGGAACACTGAAGCTTTCTTT. Translated, it gives CASSPGGNTEAFF.

The V and J genes are TRBV5-6 and TRBJ2-3; possibly TRBD2 for D (7 bases). Germline V gene lookup returns CDR1 SGHDT and CDR2 YYEEEE. V was shortened by 0 bases and J by 3 bases, with 11 bases between the two germline ends. The CDR3 covers 15 residues. The CDR3 DNA is TGTGCCAGCAGCTTGGTCGGGGGGCGGACAGATACGCAGTATTTT. Protein product: CASSLVGGRTDTQYF.

The chain's CDR3 is CATREAGGYTDTQYF. In nucleotides, the CDR3 is TGCGCCACTAGGGAAGCGGGGGGATACACAGATACGCAGTATTTT. The chain uses TRBV10-2 and TRBJ2-3; 9 positions match TRBD2. The CDR3 runs 15 residues. V gave up 10 bases and J gave up 2 bases; unmatched junction bases: 10. Germline V gene sequence: CDR1 WSHSY, CDR2 SAAADI.

The chain links TRBV19 to TRBJ1-1; TRBD1 agrees at 8 bases. Unmatched junction bases numbered 8, after V lost 3 bases and J lost 2 bases. The CDR3 has 16 amino acids. CDR1 and CDR2 (germline): LNHDA, SQIVND (reference sequence). CDR3 nucleotide sequence: TGTGCCAGTAGTATCAGGACAGGGTTTCCAAACACTGAAGCTTTCTTT. Encoded protein: CASSIRTGFPNTEAFF.

The DNA for the CDR3 is TGTGCCAGTACTTGGTCAGCGAACACCGGGGAGCTGTTTTTT. This translates into CASTWSANTGELFF. This rearrangement joins TRBV19 to TRBJ2-2, with no clear D. The germline CDR1 and CDR2 sequences are LNHDA and SQIVND (reference sequence). With 7 bases removed from V and 0 bases from J, the gap between germline ends came to 9 bases. The CDR3 has 14 residues.

V gene TRBV6-6 combines with J gene TRBJ2-7; TRBD2 is a possible D gene (6 bases). V was cut by 6 bases and J by 2 bases, with 11 bases left in between. Germline loops: CDR1 MNHNY, CDR2 SVGAGI (reference sequence). The CDR3 covers 13 residues. The CDR3 region is CASSRDFTYEQYF. The CDR3 coding sequence is TGTGCCAGCAGCCGGGACTTCACCTACGAGCAGTACTTC.

The V call is TRBV7-8, the J call TRBJ2-7, with 7 bases matching TRBD2. Germline values: CDR1 SGHVS, CDR2 FQNEAQ. The CDR3 totals 15 residues. V lost 1 base to trimming and J lost 4 bases; unmatched junction nucleotides: 7. CDR3 residues: CASSLGGLVKYEQYF. DNA of the CDR3: TGTGCCAGCAGCTTAGGAGGACTAGTGAAGTACGAGCAGTACTTC. Supplemented by reference TRBV7-8 and TRBJ2-7, the full variable domain reads GAGVSQSPRYKVAKRGQDVALRCDPISGHVSLFWYQQALGQGPEFLTYFQNEAQLDKSGLPSDRFFAERPEGSVSTLKIQRTQQEDSAVYLCASSLGGLVKYEQYFGPGTRLTVT.

The chain joins TRBV29-1 to TRBJ2-3; TRBD1 aligns across 9 bases. Germline V CDR1 and CDR2: SQVTM, ANQGSEA. The J segment lost 6 bases and the V segment lost 6 bases, leaving 7 bases of the junction unmatched. The CDR3 consists of 13 residues. The CDR3 sequence: CSVVDRGGDTQYF. The CDR3 DNA reads as TGCAGCGTCGTGGACAGGGGAGGCGATACGCAGTATTTT.

The CDR3 DNA sequence: TGCACCAGCGGGACTAGCGCCGCTTCCTACGAGCAGTACTTC. Translated: CTSGTSAASYEQYF. The rearrangement uses TRBV1 and TRBJ2-7; the table's D call of TRBD2 was not tested on the DNA. TRBV1 is listed as a pseudogene. This CDR3 contains 14 residues.

The gene calls are TRBV28 and TRBJ2-7; the D gene is possibly TRBD2 (6 bases). Deletions cut 5 bases from V and 2 bases from J, with 25 bases between. From germline, CDR1 is MDHEN and CDR2 SYDVKM. The CDR3 runs 18 residues. CDR3 loop: CASSETSTWSHIPYEQYF. CDR3 DNA: TGTGCCAGCAGTGAGACTAGTACATGGTCCCACATACCCTACGAGCAGTACTTC.

The CDR3 here is CASSIGTSGMNEQFF. The CDR3 nucleotides are TGTGCCAGTAGTATAGGGACTAGCGGGATGAATGAGCAGTTCTTC. This chain uses TRBV19 with TRBJ2-1, with 12 bases identical to TRBD2. CDR1 LNHDA and CDR2 SQIVND come from the germline V gene (reference sequence). After removal of 1 base from V and 7 bases from J, the junction contained 2 bases not matched to a gene. The CDR3 length is 15 residues.

V is TRBV5-6 and J is TRBJ1-1, with 7 bases aligning to TRBD1. The CDR3 is made up of 16 amino acids. Germline CDR1 and CDR2: SGHDT and YYEEEE. The J segment lost 4 bases and the V segment lost 0 bases, leaving 9 bases of the junction unmatched. CDR3 in DNA: TGTGCCAGCAGCTTGGCTTTTTCACAGGGGCCCACTGAAGCTTTCTTT. Translation: CASSLAFSQGPTEAFF.

The gene calls are TRBV5-1 and TRBJ1-1; 9 positions match TRBD1. The CDR3 is made up of 17 amino acids. V shed 4 bases, J shed 5 bases, and the junction held 15 bases outside the gene matches. From germline, CDR1 is SGHRS and CDR2 YFSETQ. CDR3 amino acids: CASSQGDRVSAGTEAFF. CDR3 in DNA: TGCGCCAGCAGCCAGGGGGACAGGGTCTCGGCTGGGACTGAAGCTTTCTTT.

The chain has TRBV7-2 and TRBJ2-1; 8 bases align to TRBD1. The CDR3 has 15 residues. Trimming cost V 5 bases and J 4 bases; bases outside gene matches: 7. Germline-derived CDR1 and CDR2 are SGHTA and FQGNSA. Written as DNA, the CDR3 is TGTGCCAGCAGCCTCCAGGGGGCAGGATACAATGAGCAGTTCTTC. Protein sequence: CASSLQGAGYNEQFF.

Regarding this clone: The sample has other DNA sequences that encode this CDR3 too. The gene calls are TRBV6-1 and TRBJ1-4; 8 nucleotides agree with TRBD1. Germline CDR1 is MNHNS and CDR2 is SASEGT. The CDR3 consists of 15 residues. The J segment lost 7 bases and the V segment lost 5 bases, leaving 9 bases of the junction unmatched. CDR3: CASSHQGAGVEKLFF. In nucleotides, the CDR3 is TGTGCCAGCAGTCACCAGGGGGCGGGTGTTGAAAAACTGTTTTTT.

V and J are TRBV5-1 and TRBJ2-5, with a possible D match to TRBD1 (5 bases). This CDR3 contains 13 residues. The V and J ends lost 2 bases and 2 bases respectively, with 7 bases between them. Germline V gene sequence: CDR1 SGHRS, CDR2 YFSETQ. The chain's CDR3 is CASSFQGQETQYF. The CDR3 DNA follows: TGCGCCAGCAGCTTTCAGGGTCAAGAGACCCAGTACTTC.

The chain joins TRBV7-2 to TRBJ2-1; possible D gene TRBD1, 5 bases. Germline CDR1 reads SGHTA; CDR2 reads FQGNSA. Trimming cost V 1 base and J 4 bases, with 11 bases left between them. The CDR3 length is 15 residues. CDR3 coding DNA: TGTGCCAGCAGCTTAGTAGTAGGGGCATACAATGAGCAGTTCTTC. It specifies CASSLVVGAYNEQFF.

V gene TRBV6-5 combines with J gene TRBJ1-1; D remains unclear. CDR1 and CDR2 (germline): MNHEY, SVGAGI. The CDR3 totals 14 residues. Trimming took off 6 bases at V and 0 bases at J, with 11 bases between the two ends. The CDR3 sequence: CASRQTIMNTEAFF. CDR3 in DNA: TGTGCCAGCAGGCAGACAATTATGAACACTGAAGCTTTCTTT.

The chain combines TRBV6-1 with TRBJ2-2, with 7 positions matching TRBD1. This CDR3 has 15 residues. The ends lost 6 bases at V and 1 base at J; junction bases unmatched: 5. Germline values: CDR1 MNHNS, CDR2 SASEGT. This CDR3 reads CASRGQPVNTGELFF. Here the CDR3 DNA reads TGTGCCAGCAGGGGACAGCCTGTGAACACCGGGGAGCTGTTTTTT.

The J gene is TRBJ2-5, the V gene TRBV30, with D possibly matching TRBD1 (5 bases). V gave up 0 bases and J gave up 5 bases, with 13 bases separating them. The germline V gene encodes CDR1 GTSNPN and CDR2 SVGIG (reference sequence). The CDR3 spans 14 residues. The CDR3 reads CAWSVQGAQETQYF. CDR3 DNA sequence: TGTGCCTGGAGTGTACAAGGGGCCCAGGAGACCCAGTACTTC.

This chain joins TRBV5-4 and TRBJ2-2; tentatively, D is TRBD2 (5 bases). Germline V gene sequence: CDR1 SGHNT, CDR2 YYREEE (reference sequence). V lost 3 bases and J 5 bases, leaving 14 bases between the germline ends. The CDR3 contains 15 residues. The CDR3 nucleotides read TGTGCCAGCAGCTACGGACTCGACGGTACCGGGGAGCTGTTTTTT. Its translation: CASSYGLDGTGELFF.

The rearrangement uses TRBV6-5 and TRBJ1-1, with D uncertain. V was pared by 5 bases and J by 4 bases, with 8 bases between. The length of the CDR3 is 12 residues. Germline loops: CDR1 MNHEY, CDR2 SVGAGI. CDR3 in DNA: TGTGCCAGCAGTAGAGGATCCACTGAAGCTTTCTTT. It yields the protein CASSRGSTEAFF.

The chain recombines TRBV30 with TRBJ1-6; D possibly corresponds to TRBD1 (6 bases). Per germline, CDR1 GTSNPN and CDR2 SVGIG (reference sequence). V gave up 5 bases and J gave up 7 bases, with 15 bases separating them. The CDR3 has 14 residues. CDR3 amino acids: CAWGPTGVNSPLHF. For the CDR3, the DNA is TGTGCCTGGGGGCCGACAGGAGTAAATTCACCCCTCCACTTT.

The chain joins TRBV21-1 to TRBJ1-1; the DNA was not used to check the table's D call, TRBD1. TRBV21-1 is a recognized pseudogene. CDR3 size: 16 residues. CDR3 residues: CASSDRDRGLNTEAFF. The DNA for the CDR3 is TGTGCCAGCAGCGACCGGGACAGAGGCCTGAACACTGAAGCTTTCTTT.

The chain recombines TRBV5-1 with TRBJ2-2, with a possible D match to TRBD2 (6 bases). The V end lost 0 bases, the J end lost 5 bases, and 20 bases lay between the germline ends. This CDR3 spans 18 amino acids. Germline CDR1 SGHRS, CDR2 YFSETQ. The CDR3 DNA follows: TGCGCCAGCAGCTTGGGATCCGGTAGCGGCTTATCGACCGGGGAGCTGTTTTTT. Translation gives CASSLGSGSGLSTGELFF.

The chain combines TRBV5-4 with TRBJ1-2; TRBD1 matches at 10 bases. Germline values: CDR1 SGHNT, CDR2 YYREEE (reference sequence). The CDR3 has 16 residues. V gave up 5 bases and J gave up 6 bases; unmatched junction bases: 13. The CDR3 nucleotides are TGTGCCAGCAGGGACGGTGACAGGGGGCGGAAGGATGGCTACACCTTC. Translation: CASRDGDRGRKDGYTF.